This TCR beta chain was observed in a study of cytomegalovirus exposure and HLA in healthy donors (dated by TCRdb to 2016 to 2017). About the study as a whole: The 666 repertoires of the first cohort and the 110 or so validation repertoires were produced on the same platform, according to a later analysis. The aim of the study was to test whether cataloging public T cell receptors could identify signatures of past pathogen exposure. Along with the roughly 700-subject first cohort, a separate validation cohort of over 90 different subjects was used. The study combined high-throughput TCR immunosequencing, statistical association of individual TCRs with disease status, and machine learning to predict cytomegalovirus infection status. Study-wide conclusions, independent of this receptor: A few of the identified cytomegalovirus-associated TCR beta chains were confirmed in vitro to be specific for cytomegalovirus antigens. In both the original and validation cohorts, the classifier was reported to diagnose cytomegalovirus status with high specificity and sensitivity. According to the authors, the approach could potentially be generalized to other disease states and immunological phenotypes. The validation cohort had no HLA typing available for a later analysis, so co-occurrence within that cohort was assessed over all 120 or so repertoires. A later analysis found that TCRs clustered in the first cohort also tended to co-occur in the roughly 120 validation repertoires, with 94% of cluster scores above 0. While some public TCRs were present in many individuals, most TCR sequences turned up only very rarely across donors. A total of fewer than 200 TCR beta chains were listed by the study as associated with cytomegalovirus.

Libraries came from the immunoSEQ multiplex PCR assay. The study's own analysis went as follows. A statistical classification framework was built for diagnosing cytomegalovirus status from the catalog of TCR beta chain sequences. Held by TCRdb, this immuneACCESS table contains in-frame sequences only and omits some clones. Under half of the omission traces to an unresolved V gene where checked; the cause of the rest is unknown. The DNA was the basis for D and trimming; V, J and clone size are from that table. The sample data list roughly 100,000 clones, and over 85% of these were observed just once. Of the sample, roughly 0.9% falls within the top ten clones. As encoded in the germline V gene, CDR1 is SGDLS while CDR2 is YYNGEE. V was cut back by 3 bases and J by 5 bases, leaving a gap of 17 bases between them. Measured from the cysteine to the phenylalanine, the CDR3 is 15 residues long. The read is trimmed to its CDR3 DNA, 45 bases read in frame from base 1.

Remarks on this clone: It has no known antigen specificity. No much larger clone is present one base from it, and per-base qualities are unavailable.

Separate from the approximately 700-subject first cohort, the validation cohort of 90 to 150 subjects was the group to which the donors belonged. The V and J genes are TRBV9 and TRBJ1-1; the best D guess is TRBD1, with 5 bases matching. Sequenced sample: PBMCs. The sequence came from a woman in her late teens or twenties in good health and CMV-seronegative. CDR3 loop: CASSDRPEGRTEAFF. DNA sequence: TGTGCCAGCAGCGACAGGCCGGAGGGAAGGACTGAAGCTTTCTTT.